A selection of T cell receptor beta chains follows, all from one sample in a study of blood T cell repertoires in COVID-19. Generated by immunoSEQ multiplex PCR, the TCRdb table keeps only in-frame clones and is missing some. Among about 200,000 clones listed, nearly 90% were seen once. Material: peripheral blood. Receptors originate from a woman in her thirties or forties who had recovered from COVID-19. Each CDR3 is given without its conserved first and last residue. Size is stated for part of the rows, as once, few or many counts, or as a class when the clone is expanded.

>NA|TRBV7-9|TRBJ2-7
ASGNYEQY
>few|TRBV28|TRBJ1-1
ASIQGGTEAF
>NA|TRBV5-1|TRBJ1-5
ASSLTGGPQH
>NA|TRBV3-1/TRBV3-2|TRBJ2-5
ASSQEGGQETQY
>NA|TRBV6-5|TRBJ2-7
ASSSDGQGVYEQY
>once|TRBV9|TRBJ1-4
ASSVEVAGGELF
>NA|TRBV30|TRBJ1-1
AWIGAGAHTEAF
>NA|TRBV28|TRBJ2-3
ASSHELVTDTQY
>NA|TRBV4-3|TRBJ1-2
ASSHVRETSIRYSYT
>NA|TRBV3-1/TRBV3-2|TRBJ2-7
ASSPGTGDLKSYEQY
>NA|TRBV5-5|TRBJ1-1
ASSLSLSGPKAF
>NA|TRBV16|TRBJ2-7
ASSQLYRDEQY
>NA|TRBV18|TRBJ2-1
ASSPSNEQF
>once|TRBV7-2|TRBJ2-7
ASSLATGESLEQY
>NA|TRBV9|TRBJ2-2
ASSGSPGTSLAGELF
>NA|TRBV30|TRBJ1-4
AWRRQRRNEKLF
>NA|TRBV27|TRBJ2-1
ASSLTGSSYNEQF
>NA|TRBV5-5|TRBJ2-1
ASRDSLRLQGSYNEQF
>NA|TRBV18|TRBJ2-7
ASSPKDRGEQY
>NA|TRBV3-1/TRBV3-2|TRBJ2-1
ASSQDSPAGGRSYNEQF
>NA|TRBV6-2/TRBV6-3|TRBJ2-7
ASSQPGLAGYEQY
>once|TRBV11-2|TRBJ2-1
ASSPGLAAYNEQF
>NA|TRBV6-5|TRBJ2-7
ASTGLAEAYEQY
>once|TRBV24-1|TRBJ2-1
ATSEPGTSGRVEQF
>NA|TRBV3-1/TRBV3-2|TRBJ2-4
ASSHGQGAKNIQY
>once|TRBV3-1/TRBV3-2|TRBJ2-7
ASSQSLGTGRYEQY
>many|TRBV3-1/TRBV3-2|TRBJ1-6
ASSPLGGTGSLH
>NA|TRBV5-1|TRBJ1-1
ASSFWTENTEAF